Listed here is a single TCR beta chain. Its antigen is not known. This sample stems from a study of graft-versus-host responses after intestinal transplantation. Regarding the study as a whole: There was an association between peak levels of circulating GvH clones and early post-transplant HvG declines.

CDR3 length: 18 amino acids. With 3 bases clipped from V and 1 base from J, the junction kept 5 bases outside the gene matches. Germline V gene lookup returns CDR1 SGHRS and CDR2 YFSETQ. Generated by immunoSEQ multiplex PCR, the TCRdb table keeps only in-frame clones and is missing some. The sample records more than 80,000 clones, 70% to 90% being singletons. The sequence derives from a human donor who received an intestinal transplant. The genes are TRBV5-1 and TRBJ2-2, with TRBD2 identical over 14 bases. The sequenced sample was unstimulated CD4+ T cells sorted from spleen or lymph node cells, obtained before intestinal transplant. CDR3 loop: CASSSGLAGGKNTGELFF. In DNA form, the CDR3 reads TGCGCCAGCAGCTCCGGACTAGCGGGAGGAAAGAACACCGGGGAGCTGTTTTTT.